This T cell receptor (beta chain) was identified during a study of identical twins. Unmatched junction bases numbered 9, after V lost 0 bases and J lost 0 bases. This CDR3 has 17 amino acids. Germline-derived CDR1 and CDR2 are DFQATT and SNEGSKA (reference sequence). TCRdb analysed the 5' RACE reads with MiXCR anew, one entry per CDR3 protein. The sample consists of about 660,000 distinct CDR3 sequences, more than 6.5% of them appearing once. The study, taken as a whole, reports: Compared with unrelated sharing, twin-shared out-of-frame alpha sequences had more low-probability sequences. It was possible that invariant MAIT and iNKT cells partly confounded the zero-insertion analyses. Among beta out-of-frame sequences, excess sharing between twins appeared weaker.

This clonotype was seen ten or more times. The antigen is unknown. These data were also reused for a study on yellow fever vaccine responses in identical twins.

The genes are TRBV20-1 and TRBJ1-1; 8 nucleotides agree with TRBD1. The sequence was collected from a woman aged 18-29 years in good health. Material for sequencing was PBMCs. CDR3 bases: TGCAGTGCTAGAGAAAGGACAGGGCTTAATATGAACACTGAAGCTTTCTTT. Protein: CSARERTGLNMNTEAFF.